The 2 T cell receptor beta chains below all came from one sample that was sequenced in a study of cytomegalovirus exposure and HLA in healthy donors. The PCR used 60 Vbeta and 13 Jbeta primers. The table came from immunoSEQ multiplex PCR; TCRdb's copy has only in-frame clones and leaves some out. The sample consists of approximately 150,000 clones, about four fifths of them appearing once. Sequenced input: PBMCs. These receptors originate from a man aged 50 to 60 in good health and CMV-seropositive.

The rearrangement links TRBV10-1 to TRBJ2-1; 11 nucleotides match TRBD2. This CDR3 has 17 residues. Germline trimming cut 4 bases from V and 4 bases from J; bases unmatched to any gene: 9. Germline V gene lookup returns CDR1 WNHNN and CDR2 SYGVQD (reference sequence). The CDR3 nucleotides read TGCGCCAGCAGTGGAATGGATAGCGGGAGGGATTACAATGAGCAGTTCTTC. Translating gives CASSGMDSGRDYNEQFF.

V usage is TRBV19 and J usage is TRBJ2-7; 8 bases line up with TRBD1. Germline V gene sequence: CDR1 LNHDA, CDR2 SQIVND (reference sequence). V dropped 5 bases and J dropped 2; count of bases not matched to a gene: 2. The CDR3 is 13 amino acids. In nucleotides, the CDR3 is TGTGCCAGTAGTCGACAGGGGCCCTACGAGCAGTACTTC. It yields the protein CASSRQGPYEQYF.